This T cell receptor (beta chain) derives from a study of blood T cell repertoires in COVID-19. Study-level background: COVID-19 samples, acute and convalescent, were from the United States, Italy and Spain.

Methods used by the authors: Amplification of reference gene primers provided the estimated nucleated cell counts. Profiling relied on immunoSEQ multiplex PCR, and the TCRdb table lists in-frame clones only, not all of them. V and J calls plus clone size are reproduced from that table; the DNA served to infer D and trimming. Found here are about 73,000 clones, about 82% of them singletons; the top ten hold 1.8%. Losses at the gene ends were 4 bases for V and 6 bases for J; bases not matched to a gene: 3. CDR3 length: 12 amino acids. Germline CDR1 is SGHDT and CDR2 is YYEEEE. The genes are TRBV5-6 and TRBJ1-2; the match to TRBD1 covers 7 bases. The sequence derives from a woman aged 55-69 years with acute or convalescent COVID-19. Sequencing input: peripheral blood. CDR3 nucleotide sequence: TGTGCCAGCAGCCCGACAGGGAATGGCTACACCTTC. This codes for CASSPTGNGYTF.